The text below deals with one T cell receptor (beta chain). The entry originates in a study of cytomegalovirus exposure and HLA in healthy donors. V lost 0 bases and J 5 bases, leaving 9 bases between the germline ends. Germline lookup yields CDR1 SGHKS and CDR2 YYEKEE (reference sequence). This CDR3 has 14 amino acids. This PCR relied on a set of 60 Vbeta primers and 13 Jbeta primers. Generated by immunoSEQ multiplex PCR, the TCRdb table keeps only in-frame clones and is missing some. Found here are some 180,000 clones, roughly 75% of them singletons; the top ten hold approximately 2.1%. The gene calls are TRBV5-5 and TRBJ1-5; maybe TRBD1 (6 bases). Source material: PBMCs. This clonotype originated in a woman in her thirties in good health and CMV-seronegative. DNA of the CDR3: TGTGCCAGCAGCTTGGGACAGGCTGATCAGCCCCAGCATTTT. It yields the protein CASSLGQADQPQHF.